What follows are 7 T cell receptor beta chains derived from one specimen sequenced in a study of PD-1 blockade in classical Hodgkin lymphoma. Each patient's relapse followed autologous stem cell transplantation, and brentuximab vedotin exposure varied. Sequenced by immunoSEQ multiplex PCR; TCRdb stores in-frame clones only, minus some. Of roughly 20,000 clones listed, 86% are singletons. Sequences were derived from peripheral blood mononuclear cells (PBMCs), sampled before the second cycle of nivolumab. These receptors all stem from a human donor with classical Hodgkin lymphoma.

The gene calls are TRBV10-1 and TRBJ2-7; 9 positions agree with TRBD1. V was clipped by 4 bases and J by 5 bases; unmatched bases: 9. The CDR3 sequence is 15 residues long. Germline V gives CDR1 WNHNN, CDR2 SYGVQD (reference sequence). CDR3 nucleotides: TGCGCCAGCAGTGCGGGGACAGGGTTTGGCCACGAGCAGTACTTC. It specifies CASSAGTGFGHEQYF.

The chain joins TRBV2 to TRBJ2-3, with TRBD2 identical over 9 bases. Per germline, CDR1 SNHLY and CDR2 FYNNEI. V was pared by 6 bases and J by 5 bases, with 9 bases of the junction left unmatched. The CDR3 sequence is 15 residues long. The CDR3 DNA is TGTGCCAGCAGCGAGAGCGGGGGGTCGATAGATACGCAGTATTTT. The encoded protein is CASSESGGSIDTQYF.

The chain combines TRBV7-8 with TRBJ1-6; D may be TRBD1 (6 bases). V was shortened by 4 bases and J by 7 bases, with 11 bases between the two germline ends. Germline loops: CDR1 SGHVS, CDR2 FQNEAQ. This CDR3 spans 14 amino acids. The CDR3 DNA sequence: TGTGCCAGCAGCTATGGACAGACCAATTCACCCCTCCACTTT. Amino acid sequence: CASSYGQTNSPLHF.

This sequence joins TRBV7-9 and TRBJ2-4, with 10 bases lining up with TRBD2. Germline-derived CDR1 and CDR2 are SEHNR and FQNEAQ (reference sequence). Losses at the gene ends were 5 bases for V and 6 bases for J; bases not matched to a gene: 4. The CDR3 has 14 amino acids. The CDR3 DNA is TGTGCCAGCAGCGCTAGCGGGGGTGGAAACATTCAGTACTTC. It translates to CASSASGGGNIQYF. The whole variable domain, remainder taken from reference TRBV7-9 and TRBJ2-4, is DTGVSQNPRHKITKRGQNVTFRCDPISEHNRLYWYRQTLGQGPEFLTYFQNEAQLEKSRLLSDRFSAERPKGSFSTLEIQRTEQGDSAMYLCASSASGGGNIQYFGAGTRLSVL.

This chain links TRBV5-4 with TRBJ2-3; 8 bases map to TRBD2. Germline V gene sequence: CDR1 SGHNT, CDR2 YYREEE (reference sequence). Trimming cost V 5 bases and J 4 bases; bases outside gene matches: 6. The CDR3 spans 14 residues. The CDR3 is CASRGGLAPDTQYF. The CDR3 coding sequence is TGTGCCAGCAGGGGAGGACTAGCCCCAGATACGCAGTATTTT.

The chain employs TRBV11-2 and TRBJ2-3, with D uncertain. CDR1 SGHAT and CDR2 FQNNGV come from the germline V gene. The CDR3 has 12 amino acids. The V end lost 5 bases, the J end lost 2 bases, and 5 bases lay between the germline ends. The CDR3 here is CASSGLTDTQYF. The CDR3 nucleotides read TGTGCCAGCAGCGGCCTCACAGATACGCAGTATTTT.

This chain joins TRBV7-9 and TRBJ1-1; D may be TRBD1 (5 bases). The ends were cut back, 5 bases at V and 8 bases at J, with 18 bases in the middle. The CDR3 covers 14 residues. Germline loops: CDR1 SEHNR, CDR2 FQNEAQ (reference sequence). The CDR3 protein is CASSARMGEGEAFF. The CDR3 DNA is TGTGCCAGCAGCGCGCGCATGGGGGAGGGAGAAGCTTTCTTT.